The 15 T cell receptor beta chains in this list originate from one sample, sequenced in a study of PD-1 blockade in mismatch repair-deficient tumors. Sequencing used immunoSEQ multiplex PCR; TCRdb keeps in-frame clones, though not all of them. The repertoire has around 120,000 clones, about 86% of them found once; the top ten carry roughly 14%. The starting material was peripheral blood, obtained 44 weeks after starting pembrolizumab. These receptor sequences come from an adult with mismatch repair-deficient cancer.

This chain joins TRBV6-1 and TRBJ2-3; 9 bases are a match to TRBD2. Trimming at V came to 7 bases and at J to 3 bases, leaving 5 bases not matched to a gene. The germline V gene has CDR1 MNHNS and CDR2 SASEGT. CDR3 size: 14 residues. CDR3 DNA sequence: TGTGCCAGCACCTTCAGCGGGAGGACAGATACGCAGTATTTT. It codes for CASTFSGRTDTQYF.

This chain links TRBV28 with TRBJ1-4; D may be TRBD1 (5 bases). Germline V CDR1 and CDR2: MDHEN, SYDVKM. Trimming took 8 bases from V and 5 from J, leaving 12 bases between them. This CDR3 region has 13 residues. This CDR3 reads CASLHRLNEKLFF. The DNA for the CDR3 is TGTGCCAGCCTCCACAGGTTGAATGAAAAACTGTTTTTT.

The chain couples TRBV11-2 to TRBJ1-1, with D uncertain. Between the trimmed V and J ends, which lost 2 bases and 6 bases, there was a span of 4 bases. The CDR3 length is 11 residues. CDR1 SGHAT and CDR2 FQNNGV come from the germline V gene. CDR3 coding DNA: TGTGCCAGCAGCTTAAGCCCTGAAGCTTTCTTT. Translation gives CASSLSPEAFF. The entire variable domain, with the rest obtained from reference TRBV11-2 and TRBJ1-1, is as follows: EAGVAQSPRYKIIEKRQSVAFWCNPISGHATLYWYQQILGQGPKLLIQFQNNGVVDDSQLPKDRFSAERLKGVDSTLKIQPAKLEDSAVYLCASSLSPEAFFGQGTRLTVV.

This chain connects TRBV7-2 to TRBJ2-5, with TRBD2 identical over 12 bases. The V gene end was trimmed by 7 bases and the J gene end by 5 bases; junction bases not matched to a gene: 8. Per the germline V gene, CDR1 is SGHTA and CDR2 is FQGNSA. The CDR3 sequence is 15 residues long. The DNA for the CDR3 is TGTGCCAGCACCCAGACTAGCGGGAGTGGGGAGACCCAGTACTTC. Its protein is CASTQTSGSGETQYF.

The table lists this clone with a count of one. The rearrangement links TRBV10-3 to TRBJ2-7; 10 bases are a match to TRBD2. Germline V gene lookup returns CDR1 ENHRY and CDR2 SYGVKD. This CDR3 has 16 amino acids. V was pared by 3 bases and J by 1 base, with 6 bases of the junction left unmatched. The DNA of the CDR3 is TGTGCCATCAGTGACCCGGGGGGACTAGCGTCCTACGAGCAGTACTTC. Translated, it gives CAISDPGGLASYEQYF.

V is TRBV4-1 and J is TRBJ2-1; 11 bases are a match to TRBD2. The CDR3 loop spans 14 amino acids. Germline CDR1 is MGHRA and CDR2 is YSYEKL. V lost 10 bases to trimming and J lost 6 bases; unmatched junction nucleotides: 8. In nucleotides, the CDR3 is TGCGCCACTGGCGGGACTAGCGGACGCAATGAGCAGTTCTTC. Amino acid sequence: CATGGTSGRNEQFF.

The V gene is TRBV29-1, the J gene TRBJ1-1; D not resolved. The CDR3 contains 11 residues. Germline V lookup: CDR1 SQVTM, CDR2 ANQGSEA. Deletions cut 5 bases from V and 4 bases from J, with 8 bases between. The DNA of the CDR3 is TGCAGCGTTTCAGCCTCCACTGAAGCTTTCTTT. This gives the protein CSVSASTEAFF.

The rearrangement uses TRBV6-6 and TRBJ2-3; 10 nucleotides match TRBD2. CDR1 and CDR2 (germline): MNHNY, SVGAGI (reference sequence). The CDR3 length is 15 residues. With V trimmed by 5 bases and J by 1 base, 3 bases remained unmatched. The CDR3 loop reads CASSLGLAGTDTQYF. In DNA form, the CDR3 reads TGTGCCAGCAGTCTCGGACTAGCGGGCACAGATACGCAGTATTTT.

The chain couples TRBV30 to TRBJ2-7; 7 bases align to TRBD2. Germline trimming cut 0 bases from V and 4 bases from J; bases unmatched to any gene: 3. The CDR3 covers 13 residues. Germline CDR1 and CDR2: GTSNPN and SVGIG (reference sequence). Here the CDR3 reads CAWSVIAGYEQYF. The CDR3 DNA reads as TGTGCCTGGAGTGTTATAGCGGGTTACGAGCAGTACTTC.

This clone was recorded once. The chain combines TRBV15 with TRBJ2-5; D ambiguous. Germline V lookup: CDR1 LNHNV, CDR2 YYDKDF (reference sequence). The CDR3 spans 11 residues. Trimming took off 8 bases at V and 5 bases at J, with 9 bases between the two ends. This CDR3 reads CATGPRETQYF. The CDR3 nucleotides read TGTGCCACCGGTCCAAGGGAGACCCAGTACTTC.

The chain joins TRBV5-1 to TRBJ2-7, with 9 positions matching TRBD1. Germline V gene data show CDR1 as SGHRS and CDR2 as YFSETQ. V was pared by 4 bases and J by 2 bases, with 4 bases of the junction left unmatched. The CDR3 has 14 residues. CDR3 in amino acids: CASSAGTGPYEQYF. The CDR3 DNA sequence: TGCGCCAGCAGCGCCGGGACAGGGCCCTACGAGCAGTACTTC.

V is TRBV30 and J is TRBJ2-3, with 9 bases aligning to TRBD1. The germline gives CDR1 GTSNPN, CDR2 SVGIG (reference sequence). The CDR3 length is 16 residues. V gave up 2 bases and J gave up 4 bases; unmatched junction bases: 10. CDR3 coding DNA: TGTGCCTGGAGTACCCCGGTGACAGGGGGAGCAGATACGCAGTATTTT. Its translation is CAWSTPVTGGADTQYF.

As DNA, the CDR3 is TGCGCCAGCAGCCCCGGACAGGATTTTTATTGGGAGACCCAGTACTTC. The encoded protein is CASSPGQDFYWETQYF. The V call is TRBV5-1, the J call TRBJ2-5; the match to TRBD1 covers 7 bases. This CDR3 contains 16 residues. Germline-derived CDR1 and CDR2 are SGHRS and YFSETQ. With V trimmed by 4 bases and J by 5 bases, 14 bases remained unmatched. Complete variable domain (other parts from reference TRBV5-1 and TRBJ2-5): KAGVTQTPRYLIKTRGQQVTLSCSPISGHRSVSWYQQTPGQGLQFLFEYFSETQRNKGNFPGRFSGRQFSNSRSEMNVSTLELGDSALYLCASSPGQDFYWETQYFGPGTRLLVL.

The rearrangement links TRBV2 to TRBJ2-7, with D uncertain. Germline V gene lookup returns CDR1 SNHLY and CDR2 FYNNEI. Between the trimmed V and J ends, which lost 4 bases and 9 bases, there was a span of 13 bases. The CDR3 consists of 12 residues. The CDR3 loop reads CASSAAMGVQYF. In DNA form, the CDR3 reads TGTGCCAGCAGTGCGGCAATGGGTGTGCAGTACTTC.

The V and J genes are TRBV29-1 and TRBJ2-1; no definite D call. Germline assignment: CDR1 SQVTM and CDR2 ANQGSEA. This CDR3 has 10 residues. Between the trimmed V and J ends, which lost 3 bases and 12 bases, there was a span of 9 bases. The CDR3 protein is CSVDRPLQFF. CDR3 in DNA: TGCAGCGTTGATCGGCCTCTGCAGTTCTTC.